One and the same sample provided the 5 T cell receptor beta chains below, sequenced in a study of T cells in Graves' hyperthyroidism and ophthalmopathy. Amplification targeted TCR beta CDR3 regions from RNA transcripts. Initially, a first-round RT-PCR of the TCR CDR3 employed the HTBI primer set. Each CDR3 protein is one row after TCRdb ran MiXCR on the multiplex PCR reads. The sample shows 350,000 to 400,000 distinct CDR3 sequences, more than 12% of them seen only once. The sample taken for sequencing was blood. The receptors shown here come from a woman in her thirties with Graves' hyperthyroidism.

V is TRBV4-2 and J is TRBJ2-1, with 7 bases identical to TRBD2. Trimming removed 1 base from V and 6 bases from J; junction bases left unmatched: 6. Germline assignment: CDR1 LGHNA and CDR2 YNFKEQ. The length of the CDR3 is 15 residues. The chain's CDR3 is CASSQGLASPNEQFF. CDR3 DNA sequence: TGTGCCAGCAGCCAAGGACTAGCATCGCCCAATGAGCAGTTCTTC.

This clonotype was seen repeatedly, ten times or more. The V and J genes are TRBV28 and TRBJ2-5; TRBD1 matches at 10 bases. CDR1 and CDR2 (germline): MDHEN, SYDVKM. The J segment lost 2 bases and the V segment lost 6 bases, leaving 6 bases of the junction unmatched. This CDR3 is built from 15 residues. This CDR3 is CASSPTGQGQETQYF. The DNA of the CDR3 is TGTGCCAGCAGCCCAACGGGACAGGGGCAAGAGACCCAGTACTTC.

This clonotype has just one count. A much larger clone is a single base away; this may be a read error. The V and J genes are TRBV9 and TRBJ2-1; TRBD2 matches 16 bases. V shed 0 bases and J 5 bases; nucleotides not matched to a gene: 11. The germline V gene has CDR1 SGDLS and CDR2 YYNGEE. This CDR3 spans 20 amino acids. CDR3 sequence: CASSVVVGLAGGRIHNEQFF. For the CDR3, the DNA is TGTGCCAGCAGCGTAGTCGTGGGACTAGCGGGAGGGCGTATCCACAATGAGCAGTTCTTC.

This clonotype was counted ten times or more. J is TRBJ1-1 and V is TRBV28; no reliable D call. The CDR3 has 11 residues. Germline CDR1 is MDHEN and CDR2 is SYDVKM. With 5 bases removed from V and 3 bases from J, the gap between germline ends came to 4 bases. The chain's CDR3 is CASSRYTEAFF. The CDR3 DNA follows: TGTGCCAGCAGTAGATACACTGAAGCTTTCTTT.

The chain joins TRBV5-1 to TRBJ2-2, with 8 bases that match TRBD1. The CDR3 length is 16 residues. With V trimmed by 4 bases and J by 1 base, 6 bases remained unmatched. CDR1 is SGHRS, CDR2 YFSETQ, per germline. The CDR3 sequence: CASSPRTGRNTGELFF. The CDR3 coding sequence is TGCGCCAGCAGCCCCAGGACAGGGAGGAACACCGGGGAGCTGTTTTTT.